This entry lists 19 T cell receptor beta chains sequenced from one sample in a study of response to subunit inactivated influenza vaccine. TCRdb fed the RT-PCR reads into MiXCR, producing one record per CDR3 protein. The table has about 830,000 distinct CDR3 sequences, less than 20% seen once. Sequencing used PBMCs from blood, obtained about 5 days after vaccination. The receptor set was obtained from a man in his fifties who received an inactivated influenza vaccine.

The chain joins TRBV4-2 to TRBJ2-2; TRBD1 or TRBD2 may be the D gene (5 bases each). CDR3 size: 15 residues. The germline V and J ends were trimmed by 0 bases and 9 bases, with 14 bases remaining between them. In germline, CDR1 is LGHNA, CDR2 YNFKEQ. DNA of the CDR3: TGTGCCAGCAGCCAAGACCAGAGGGGAACCAGGGAGCTGTTTTTT. Its translation: CASSQDQRGTRELFF.

The table lists this clonotype with a few counts. This chain connects TRBV2 to TRBJ2-5, with 8 nucleotides matching TRBD2. CDR3 length equals 16 residues. With 3 bases clipped from V and 1 base from J, the junction kept 7 bases outside the gene matches. The germline V gene encodes CDR1 SNHLY and CDR2 FYNNEI. The CDR3 here is CASSDGGGTIQETQYF. The CDR3 DNA is TGTGCCAGCAGTGATGGCGGGGGGACAATCCAAGAGACCCAGTACTTC. Supplemented by reference TRBV2 and TRBJ2-5, the full variable domain reads EPEVTQTPSHQVTQMGQEVILRCVPISNHLYFYWYRQILGQKVEFLVSFYNNEISEKSEIFDDQFSVERPDGSNFTLKIRSTKLEDSAMYFCASSDGGGTIQETQYFGPGTRLLVL.

This clonotype was counted only a few times. The rearrangement uses TRBV12-3 or TRBV12-4 and TRBJ2-3, with TRBD2 identical over 13 bases. Trimming removed 3 bases from V and 5 bases from J; junction bases left unmatched: 2. The CDR3 length is 15 residues. The DNA for the CDR3 is TGTGCCAGCAGTTTGGGGACTAGCGGGAAAGATACGCAGTATTTT. It translates to CASSLGTSGKDTQYF.

This clonotype was found a few times. CDR3 DNA sequence: TGTGCCAGCAGCCAGACAGAAATTAATGAAAAACTGTTTTTT. It encodes CASSQTEINEKLFF. V and J are TRBV3-1 and TRBJ1-4, with D perhaps matching TRBD1 (5 bases). V lost 3 bases, J lost 4 bases, and 9 bases lay in between. The CDR3 loop spans 14 amino acids. Germline CDR1 and CDR2: LGHDT and YNNKEL (reference sequence).

This chain uses TRBV27 with TRBJ2-1, with 14 bases aligning to TRBD2. The germline V gene encodes CDR1 MNHEY and CDR2 SMNVEV (reference sequence). V lost 4 bases, J lost 10 bases, and 6 bases stayed unmatched. The CDR3 loop spans 15 amino acids. The CDR3 spells CASSSGTSGRQEQFF. For the CDR3, the DNA is TGTGCCAGCAGTTCCGGGACTAGCGGGAGACAAGAGCAGTTCTTC.

This clonotype was detected many times. The chain links TRBV6-6 to TRBJ2-1; D not certain. V was clipped by 9 bases and J by 6 bases, with 15 bases between them. The CDR3 consists of 13 residues. Germline V gene sequence: CDR1 MNHNY, CDR2 SVGAGI (reference sequence). The CDR3 sequence: CASSRVRSNEQFF. In nucleotides, the CDR3 is TGTGCCAGTTCTAGGGTCAGGAGCAATGAGCAGTTCTTC.

This clonotype was seen a handful of times. This rearrangement joins TRBV6-2 or TRBV6-3 to TRBJ2-3, with D perhaps matching TRBD2 (5 bases). V lost 0 bases, J lost 0 bases, and 13 bases lay in between. Looked up from germline, CDR1 is MNHEY and CDR2 is SVGEGT. The CDR3 has 17 amino acids. CDR3 sequence (DNA): TGTGCCAGCAGTTACTCTACTTCCCTAGCTAGCACAGATACGCAGTATTTT. It codes for CASSYSTSLASTDTQYF.

This clonotype has only a few counts. This sequence joins TRBV11-2 and TRBJ2-7; D unclear. Trimming took 1 base from V and 8 from J, leaving 12 bases between them. Germline CDR1 and CDR2: SGHAT and FQNNGV. The CDR3 runs 13 residues. DNA for the CDR3: TGTGCCAGCAGCTTAGTAGGGAAAGGGAAGCAGTACTTC. Protein sequence: CASSLVGKGKQYF.

The rearrangement joins TRBV7-2 to TRBJ1-3; a possible D gene is TRBD1 (5 bases). CDR3 size: 15 residues. In germline, CDR1 is SGHTA, CDR2 FQGNSA. V lost 2 bases and J 4 bases, leaving 12 bases between the germline ends. CDR3 bases: TGTGCCAGCAGCTTAACTGTCGGGGGAGGAAACACCATATATTTT. It translates to CASSLTVGGGNTIYF.

The rearrangement uses TRBV12-3 or TRBV12-4 and TRBJ2-1; TRBD2 agrees at 9 bases. The CDR3 is 16 amino acids. V lost 7 bases, J lost 7 bases, and 14 bases stayed unmatched. The DNA of the CDR3 is TGTGCCAGCACCCACATTGGGACCGCGGGGGGGAATGAGCAGTTCTTC. Translating it yields CASTHIGTAGGNEQFF.

The gene calls are TRBV30 and TRBJ2-1; maybe TRBD2 (6 bases). CDR3 length: 14 residues. V was trimmed by 4 bases and J by 4 bases, leaving 14 bases between them. CDR1 GTSNPN and CDR2 SVGIG come from the germline V gene (reference sequence). CDR3 protein: CAWTWGEAYNEQFF. The CDR3 DNA is TGTGCCTGGACTTGGGGGGAGGCATACAATGAGCAGTTCTTC.

The rearrangement uses TRBV5-8 and TRBJ2-3, with a weak D call TRBD1 (5 bases). Trimming pared 3 bases from V and 3 bases from J, leaving 20 bases between. Germline V gene lookup returns CDR1 SGHTS and CDR2 YDEGEE. This CDR3 contains 17 residues. The CDR3 coding sequence is TGTGCCAGCAGCTGGGGTGGGGCAGACCCTAGTACAGATACGCAGTATTTT. Protein: CASSWGGADPSTDTQYF.

This chain connects TRBV4-2 to TRBJ2-1, with 10 positions matching TRBD2. The ends lost 1 base at V and 7 bases at J; junction bases unmatched: 10. Germline CDR1 is LGHNA and CDR2 is YNFKEQ. The CDR3 totals 17 residues. DNA for the CDR3: TGTGCCAGCAGCCAAGCAGGGGTGGGACTAGCGATAAATGAGCAGTTCTTC. This encodes CASSQAGVGLAINEQFF.

The CDR3 sequence: CASSETPDSSYNEQFF. The CDR3 nucleotides are TGTGCCAGCAGTGAGACCCCGGACAGCTCCTACAATGAGCAGTTCTTC. The chain links TRBV6-1 to TRBJ2-1; the D gene is possibly TRBD1 (6 bases). The CDR3 runs to 16 residues. CDR1 is MNHNS and CDR2 is SASEGT in the germline V gene. Deletions cut 3 bases from V and 0 bases from J, with 12 bases between.

At least ten counts were recorded for this clonotype. The chain has TRBV27 and TRBJ2-1, with D perhaps TRBD2 (6 bases). This CDR3 spans 13 amino acids. Looked up from germline, CDR1 is MNHEY and CDR2 is SMNVEV (reference sequence). The germline V and J ends were trimmed by 0 bases and 6 bases, with 6 bases remaining between them. CDR3 bases: TGTGCCAGCAGTTTATCGGGGGGCAATGAGCAGTTCTTC. Translated: CASSLSGGNEQFF.

The rearrangement joins TRBV12-3 or TRBV12-4 to TRBJ1-3, with TRBD1 matching 7 bases. Germline trimming cut 4 bases from V and 0 bases from J; bases unmatched to any gene: 12. This CDR3 spans 18 amino acids. The CDR3 region has the DNA TGTGCCAGCAGTTCCGTCTACAGGGGATCAAGCTCTGGAAACACCATATATTTT. Translated, it gives CASSSVYRGSSSGNTIYF.

The J gene is TRBJ2-1, the V gene TRBV7-9, with D possibly matching TRBD2 (7 bases). V lost 7 bases and J 2 bases, leaving 12 bases between the germline ends. The CDR3 consists of 14 residues. Germline V CDR1 and CDR2: SEHNR, FQNEAQ (reference sequence). The CDR3 protein is CASKWEGAYNEQFF. DNA of the CDR3: TGTGCCAGCAAATGGGAGGGGGCCTACAATGAGCAGTTCTTC.

This clonotype has at least ten counts. The rearrangement joins TRBV12-3 or TRBV12-4 to TRBJ1-2, with D perhaps matching TRBD1 (5 bases). This CDR3 region has 13 residues. Trimming took 1 base from V and 4 from J, leaving 7 bases between them. CDR3: CASSLGQIYGYTF. As DNA, the CDR3 is TGTGCCAGCAGTTTAGGACAGATCTATGGCTACACCTTC.

The chain carries TRBV5-1 and TRBJ2-5, with 11 bases that match TRBD2. Germline V lookup: CDR1 SGHRS, CDR2 YFSETQ. This CDR3 region has 16 residues. Trimming cost V 0 bases and J 2 bases; bases outside gene matches: 3. CDR3 sequence (DNA): TGCGCCAGCAGCTTGGTTGGGACTAGCGGACAAGAGACCCAGTACTTC. The encoded protein is CASSLVGTSGQETQYF. Together with reference TRBV5-1 and TRBJ2-5, the CDR3 gives the full variable domain: KAGVTQTPRYLIKTRGQQVTLSCSPISGHRSVSWYQQTPGQGLQFLFEYFSETQRNKGNFPGRFSGRQFSNSRSEMNVSTLELGDSALYLCASSLVGTSGQETQYFGPGTRLLVL.